These 24 T cell receptor beta chains were sequenced from one sample in a study of cytomegalovirus exposure and HLA in healthy donors. TCRdb's copy holds only in-frame clones and misses some; the assay was immunoSEQ multiplex PCR. The top ten hold under 25% of the sample, which has 150,000 to 180,000 clones, 86% seen once. Sequenced material: PBMCs. These receptors all stem from a young man in good health and CMV-seropositive.

This chain links TRBV14 with TRBJ2-7; 8 bases are a match to TRBD2. The J segment lost 3 bases and the V segment lost 3 bases, leaving 10 bases of the junction unmatched. The CDR3 extends over 16 amino acids. Germline V lookup: CDR1 SGHDN, CDR2 FVKESK. This CDR3 reads CASSHSKAGVHYEQYF. CDR3 bases: TGTGCCAGCAGCCACTCTAAAGCGGGAGTCCACTACGAGCAGTACTTC. The variable domain in full, with the rest retrieved from reference TRBV14 and TRBJ2-7, is EAGVTQFPSHSVIEKGQTVTLRCDPISGHDNLYWYRRVMGKEIKFLLHFVKESKQDESGMPNNRFLAERTGGTYSTLKVQPAELEDSGVYFCASSHSKAGVHYEQYFGPGTRLTVT.

The chain combines TRBV5-4 with TRBJ2-2; 13 bases line up with TRBD2. Germline V lookup: CDR1 SGHNT, CDR2 YYREEE (reference sequence). This CDR3 region has 16 residues. The V and J ends lost 0 bases and 7 bases, in that order; junction bases with no gene match: 3. CDR3 bases: TGTGCCAGCAGCTTGGGCGGACTAGCGGGAGTCGGGGAGCTGTTTTTT. Encoded protein: CASSLGGLAGVGELFF.

In this sample, this clone turned up a few times. The chain links TRBV28 to TRBJ1-5, with no clear D. The CDR3 is 15 amino acids. Between the trimmed V and J ends, which lost 3 bases and 2 bases, there was a span of 11 bases. Per germline, CDR1 MDHEN and CDR2 SYDVKM. The CDR3 coding sequence is TGTGCCAGCAGTTTCCCGGGAAGGGGCAATCAGCCCCAGCATTTT. This gives the protein CASSFPGRGNQPQHF.

The V call is TRBV4-2, the J call TRBJ1-2, with D possibly being TRBD1 (6 bases). CDR1 and CDR2 from the germline V gene are LGHNA and YNFKEQ. V shed 3 bases and J shed 0 bases, with 11 bases lying between them. The CDR3 is made up of 15 amino acids. The CDR3 DNA sequence: TGTGCCAGCAGCCAGGGGGGGGCGACTAACTATGGCTACACCTTC. Its translation: CASSQGGATNYGYTF.

This CDR3 reads CASSGQGHTEAFF. The CDR3 coding sequence is TGTGCCAGCAGTGGACAGGGGCACACTGAAGCTTTCTTT. The chain couples TRBV6-1 to TRBJ1-1, with 8 nucleotides matching TRBD1. Germline values: CDR1 MNHNS, CDR2 SASEGT. The CDR3 runs to 13 residues. After removal of 4 bases from V and 3 bases from J, the junction contained 1 base not matched to a gene.

The rearrangement links TRBV5-1 to TRBJ2-2; D gene unclear. This CDR3 region has 17 residues. V lost 0 bases and J 5 bases, leaving 17 bases between the germline ends. Germline CDR1 and CDR2: SGHRS and YFSETQ. The CDR3 region has the DNA TGCGCCAGCAGCTTGGTCTTCCGTCCCTCGGGTACCGGGGAGCTGTTTTTT. Translation gives CASSLVFRPSGTGELFF.

V usage is TRBV18 and J usage is TRBJ2-7; 12 bases align to TRBD1. The J segment lost 4 bases and the V segment lost 4 bases, leaving 5 bases of the junction unmatched. The CDR3 sequence is 15 residues long. The V gene's germline CDR1 is KGHSH and CDR2 LQKENI. The CDR3, as DNA: TGTGCCAGCTCACACGGGACAGGGGGCACATACGAGCAGTACTTC. This sequence encodes CASSHGTGGTYEQYF.

This chain links TRBV9 with TRBJ2-5; the D gene is possibly TRBD2 (5 bases). The CDR3 length is 13 residues. Germline CDR1 reads SGDLS; CDR2 reads YYNGEE. Trimming removed 4 bases from V and 5 bases from J, with 12 bases in between. The CDR3 DNA reads as TGTGCCAGCAGCTCCCGTTCGGGGGAGACCCAGTACTTC. Its protein is CASSSRSGETQYF.

The CDR3 sequence: CASSDWDSGYGYTF. The CDR3 bases are TGTGCCAGCAGTGATTGGGACTCCGGGTATGGCTACACCTTC. The J gene is TRBJ1-2, the V gene TRBV6-1; weak D call: TRBD1 (5 bases). The CDR3 sequence is 14 residues long. Germline CDR1 and CDR2: MNHNS and SASEGT. Trimming pared 3 bases from V and 5 bases from J, leaving 13 bases between.

This chain joins TRBV6-5 and TRBJ1-1; weak D call: TRBD1 (5 bases). CDR1 MNHEY and CDR2 SVGAGI come from the germline V gene. CDR3 length equals 14 residues. Trimming took off 4 bases at V and 2 bases at J, with 11 bases between the two ends. The CDR3 coding sequence is TGTGCCAGCAGTTCCCCGACAGTAAACACTGAAGCTTTCTTT. Translation: CASSSPTVNTEAFF.

This chain joins TRBV6-4 and TRBJ2-3, with D possibly being TRBD1 (5 bases). Germline CDR1 is MRHNA and CDR2 is SNTAGT. The V end lost 3 bases, the J end lost 3 bases, and 10 bases lay between the germline ends. The CDR3 loop spans 14 amino acids. Written as DNA, the CDR3 is TGTGCCAGCAGTGAAGGGGCGGCGACAGATACGCAGTATTTT. Its protein product is CASSEGAATDTQYF.

This clone showed up just a few times. The rearrangement uses TRBV11-2 and TRBJ2-2; D not certain. The CDR3 length is 14 residues. V lost 1 base and J lost 1, with 4 bases in between. Germline CDR1 and CDR2: SGHAT and FQNNGV. The CDR3 DNA follows: TGTGCCAGCAGCTTAGTACAGAACACCGGGGAGCTGTTTTTT. Its protein product is CASSLVQNTGELFF.

The J gene is TRBJ2-7, the V gene TRBV4-3; D is perhaps TRBD2 (6 bases). Germline V gene data show CDR1 as LGHNA and CDR2 as YSLEER. Trimming shortened V by 1 base and J by 1 base, and 11 bases separated the two germline ends. The CDR3 has 15 amino acids. The CDR3 sequence is CASSQGEDGSYEQYF. In DNA, the CDR3 is TGCGCCAGCAGCCAAGGGGAGGACGGATCCTACGAGCAGTACTTC.

This chain joins TRBV7-9 and TRBJ2-7; 8 bases fit TRBD1. The V segment lost 6 bases and the J segment 3 bases; nucleotides outside the gene matches: 7. Germline V lookup: CDR1 SEHNR, CDR2 FQNEAQ (reference sequence). The CDR3 extends over 14 amino acids. The DNA for the CDR3 is TGTGCCAGCAGGGAAGCCGGGACAGGCTACGAGCAGTACTTC. It translates to CASREAGTGYEQYF.

V usage is TRBV6-5 and J usage is TRBJ1-2, with D tentatively TRBD1 (5 bases). Trimming shortened V by 5 bases and J by 4 bases, and 11 bases separated the two germline ends. Germline V gene sequence: CDR1 MNHEY, CDR2 SVGAGI. This CDR3 comprises 13 residues. The CDR3 region is CASSPSGGYGYTF. CDR3 coding DNA: TGTGCCAGCAGTCCATCCGGGGGCTATGGCTACACCTTC.

The chain uses TRBV6-5 and TRBJ2-7; 8 bases line up with TRBD1. Germline V gene sequence: CDR1 MNHEY, CDR2 SVGAGI. J gave up 9 bases and V 5 bases, and 6 bases lay outside the gene matches. The CDR3 totals 12 residues. This CDR3 reads CASSPDRGTQYF. The CDR3 nucleotides read TGTGCCAGCAGTCCAGACAGGGGCACGCAGTACTTC.

The V and J genes are TRBV29-1 and TRBJ2-7; 8 bases are a match to TRBD2. There are 14 residues in the CDR3. Germline V gives CDR1 SQVTM, CDR2 ANQGSEA. Unmatched junction bases numbered 12, after V lost 7 bases and J lost 4 bases. The CDR3 DNA is TGCAGCGCCAAGGGGCTAGCGGGCGGGTACGAGCAGTACTTC. This sequence encodes CSAKGLAGGYEQYF.

This clone was detected only once. The gene calls are TRBV10-3 and TRBJ2-3, with TRBD2 identical over 12 bases. The CDR3 consists of 16 residues. CDR1 ENHRY and CDR2 SYGVKD come from the germline V gene. V lost 3 bases and J lost 5; bases outside the gene matches: 6. CDR3 bases: TGTGCCATCAGTGATTGGACTAGCGGGAACCTAGATACGCAGTATTTT. It is translated as CAISDWTSGNLDTQYF.

The rearrangement links TRBV2 to TRBJ2-7, with TRBD2 identical over 13 bases. CDR3 length equals 15 residues. J was trimmed by 5 bases and V by 6 bases; bases with no gene match: 7. Germline CDR1 reads SNHLY; CDR2 reads FYNNEI. The CDR3 here is CASRGTSGINDEQYF. The CDR3 DNA reads TGTGCCAGCAGAGGGACTAGCGGGATCAACGACGAGCAGTACTTC.

The rearrangement uses TRBV7-2 and TRBJ2-7, with D unclear. The CDR3 covers 12 residues. Germline CDR1 and CDR2: SGHTA and FQGNSA. The ends were cut back, 7 bases at V and 2 bases at J, with 9 bases in the middle. This chain's CDR3 is CASTDRAYEQYF. CDR3 bases: TGTGCCAGCACCGACCGGGCCTACGAGCAGTACTTC.

This rearrangement joins TRBV15 to TRBJ2-5, with 8 bases matching TRBD1. Germline V gives CDR1 LNHNV, CDR2 YYDKDF (reference sequence). Germline trimming cut 2 bases from V and 5 bases from J; bases unmatched to any gene: 4. CDR3 size: 14 residues. CDR3 bases: TGTGCCACCAGCAGACACAGGGGGTCGGAGACCCAGTACTTC. As protein: CATSRHRGSETQYF.

The chain recombines TRBV7-3 with TRBJ1-6, with D perhaps TRBD1 (6 bases). CDR3 length equals 13 residues. Trimming took off 2 bases at V and 9 bases at J, with 8 bases between the two ends. Germline values: CDR1 SGHTA, CDR2 FQGTGA. The CDR3 sequence: CASSLGQFSPLHF. The CDR3 nucleotides read TGTGCCAGCAGCTTAGGACAGTTTTCACCCCTCCACTTT.

This clone showed up just once. The chain recombines TRBV4-2 with TRBJ1-2, with 8 nucleotides matching TRBD1. The CDR3 extends over 14 amino acids. V lost 4 bases, J lost 5 bases, and 6 bases stayed unmatched. Germline V gene data show CDR1 as LGHNA and CDR2 as YNFKEQ. In DNA, the CDR3 is TGTGCCAGCAGCCCGGGGACAGGAGCATATGGCTACACCTTC. This translates into CASSPGTGAYGYTF.

The chain employs TRBV27 and TRBJ2-7; D is perhaps TRBD2 (5 bases). The CDR3 length is 15 residues. V was clipped by 2 bases and J by 0 bases, with 11 bases between them. Germline V gives CDR1 MNHEY, CDR2 SMNVEV (reference sequence). The chain's CDR3 is CASSLKRHRSYEQYF. For the CDR3, the DNA is TGTGCCAGCAGTTTAAAGCGGCATCGCTCCTACGAGCAGTACTTC.